This TCR beta chain originates from a study of T cell responses to AZD1222 COVID-19 vaccine. Study observations and caveats: Reportedly, close to half of spike-specific TCRs are directed against unmutated variant regions.

Repertoires were generated with immunoSEQ multiplex PCR, while TCRdb's copy carries only in-frame clones and drops some. The data contain around 150,000 clones, 88% of them singletons. J lost 6 bases, V lost 4 bases, and 10 bases had no gene match. Germline V gives CDR1 MNHEY, CDR2 SMNVEV (reference sequence). This CDR3 has 15 residues. Details on this clone: Antigen specificity is unknown.

This sample comprised peripheral blood, obtained 28 days after the second AZD1222 dose. The clonotype comes from an adult who received the AZD1222 COVID-19 vaccine. This rearrangement joins TRBV27 to TRBJ2-7; 9 nucleotides agree with TRBD1. The CDR3 DNA follows: TGTGCCAGCAGTTCCCCCGGGACAGGGCAGCGCGAGCAGTACTTC. Its translation: CASSSPGTGQREQYF.